This TCR beta chain was recovered during a study of technical replicates of blood from a few donors. Generated by immunoSEQ multiplex PCR, the TCRdb table keeps only in-frame clones and is missing some. The table records about 70,000 clones, 90% to 95% of them present only once. Germline V gene lookup returns CDR1 SGHRS and CDR2 YFSETQ. Germline trimming cut 1 base from V and 3 bases from J; bases unmatched to any gene: 2. This CDR3 is 15 amino acids long. Material: T cells isolated from PBMCs. This TCR derives from a human donor in good health. This chain uses TRBV5-1 with TRBJ2-7, with TRBD2 matching over 12 bases. The CDR3 coding sequence is TGCGCCAGCAGCTTGCGGACTAGCGGGATCTACGAGCAGTACTTC. As protein: CASSLRTSGIYEQYF.